What follows are 25 T cell receptor beta chains derived from one specimen sequenced in a study of T cell repertoires in cytomegalovirus infection. TCRdb re-analysed the reads in MiXCR, keeping a single row per CDR3 protein. The sample records about 320,000 distinct CDR3 sequences, more than 8% being singletons. Sequenced sample: PBMCs. These TCRs come from a human donor in good health (CMV status not recorded). Some clones in this sample may be carry-over from other donors' samples.

V usage is TRBV27 and J usage is TRBJ1-1; TRBD1 agrees at 7 bases. The CDR3 is 13 amino acids. Per the germline V gene, CDR1 is MNHEY and CDR2 is SMNVEV (reference sequence). The V gene end was trimmed by 6 bases and the J gene end by 7 bases; junction bases not matched to a gene: 8. The CDR3, as DNA: TGTGCCAGCAGAGCTACAGGGGAAGATGAAGCTTTCTTT. Its protein product is CASRATGEDEAFF.

As regards this clonotype: In this CDR3 the conserved last residue, phenylalanine or tryptophan, is missing, so a read error is likely. V usage is TRBV10-3 and J usage is TRBJ2-5, with a possible D match to TRBD2 (6 bases). CDR1 and CDR2 (germline): ENHRY, SYGVKD. This CDR3 is 14 amino acids long. Deletions cut 7 bases from V and 5 bases from J, with 17 bases between. The CDR3 reads CAIKPQGGGETQYI. For the CDR3, the DNA is TGTGCCATCAAGCCCCAGGGAGGCGGCGAGACCCAGTACATC.

This clonotype turned up a few times. The chain couples TRBV6-1 to TRBJ2-1, with D possibly matching TRBD2 (6 bases). Between the trimmed V and J ends, which lost 5 bases and 0 bases, there was a span of 14 bases. The CDR3 loop spans 16 amino acids. Germline CDR1 MNHNS, CDR2 SASEGT. The CDR3 sequence: CASSSGDSSSYNEQFF. In DNA form, the CDR3 reads TGTGCCAGCAGTTCTGGGGACTCGAGCTCCTACAATGAGCAGTTCTTC.

The chain combines TRBV6-5 with TRBJ2-5; D may be TRBD1 (5 bases). CDR3 length equals 11 residues. Trimming took off 4 bases at V and 7 bases at J, with 7 bases between the two ends. Germline CDR1 and CDR2: MNHEY and SVGAGI. The CDR3 here is CASSFQGTQYF. For the CDR3, the DNA is TGTGCCAGCAGTTTTCAGGGGACCCAGTACTTC.

This clonotype was seen repeatedly, ten times or more. The V gene is TRBV11-2, the J gene TRBJ2-3; D gene uncertain. The germline V gene has CDR1 SGHAT and CDR2 FQNNGV. The CDR3 has 14 amino acids. V was clipped by 5 bases and J by 0 bases, with 9 bases between them. CDR3 DNA: TGTGCCAGCAGCCTCCCATTTAGCACAGATACGCAGTATTTT. Its translation: CASSLPFSTDTQYF.

The DNA for the CDR3 is TGTGCCAGCAGTTTAGCGGGGGGGCCGGTGGATACGCAGTATTTT. It specifies CASSLAGGPVDTQYF. The gene calls are TRBV12-3 or TRBV12-4 and TRBJ2-3; perhaps TRBD2 as D (7 bases). The CDR3 has 15 amino acids. V was cut by 0 bases and J by 6 bases, with 13 bases left in between.

V usage is TRBV6-2 or TRBV6-3 and J usage is TRBJ2-7; maybe TRBD1 (6 bases). The V gene's germline CDR1 is MNHEY and CDR2 SVGEGT. The CDR3 covers 15 residues. Trimming left V 0 bases short and J 5 bases short, with 14 bases between. DNA of the CDR3: TGTGCCAGCAGTTACTCATCACAGGGTACCCACGAGCAGTACTTC. It codes for CASSYSSQGTHEQYF.

The chain carries TRBV6-1 and TRBJ1-6; D is unresolved. The CDR3 extends over 14 amino acids. Germline CDR1 is MNHNS and CDR2 is SASEGT. Trimming pared 6 bases from V and 6 bases from J, leaving 12 bases between. The CDR3 DNA sequence: TGTGCCAGCAGCCCTGGTTTGATTAATTCACCCCTCCACTTT. Protein: CASSPGLINSPLHF.

The chain is built from TRBV6-2 or TRBV6-3 and TRBJ2-5; TRBD2 is a possible D gene (6 bases). This CDR3 contains 14 residues. From germline, CDR1 is MNHEY and CDR2 SVGEGT. The V and J ends lost 2 bases and 9 bases respectively, with 16 bases between them. CDR3 in amino acids: CASSYRGITGAQYF. The CDR3, as DNA: TGTGCCAGCAGTTACCGCGGGATTACGGGGGCCCAGTACTTC.

This clonotype turned up a few times. The V call is TRBV20-1, the J call TRBJ2-3, with D unresolved. The CDR3 loop spans 14 amino acids. Germline lookup yields CDR1 DFQATT and CDR2 SNEGSKA (reference sequence). V gave up 1 base and J gave up 0 bases, with 8 bases separating them. The CDR3: CSARGLSSTDTQYF. The CDR3 bases are TGCAGTGCTAGAGGACTTTCTAGCACAGATACGCAGTATTTT.

In this sample, this clonotype turned up a few times. This chain uses TRBV7-2 with TRBJ2-1, with a tentative D call TRBD2 (5 bases). Trimming left V 4 bases short and J 9 bases short, with 13 bases between. CDR1 is SGHTA and CDR2 is FQGNSA in the germline V gene. The CDR3 covers 13 residues. The CDR3 region has the DNA TGTGCCAGCAGCTATAAACTGGAGGTTGAGCAGTTCTTC. Protein sequence: CASSYKLEVEQFF.

This clonotype was counted many times. The V gene is TRBV5-1, the J gene TRBJ2-7; 12 positions match TRBD2. The CDR3 runs to 17 residues. The V gene end was trimmed by 4 bases and the J gene end by 0 bases; junction bases not matched to a gene: 8. CDR1 SGHRS and CDR2 YFSETQ come from the germline V gene. The CDR3 nucleotides read TGCGCCAGCAGCCAGCCGGGACTAGCGGGCTACTCCTACGAGCAGTACTTC. This codes for CASSQPGLAGYSYEQYF.

This clonotype was recorded at least ten times. This chain connects TRBV7-2 to TRBJ2-7; D is unclear. The CDR3 consists of 13 residues. The V end lost 5 bases, the J end lost 4 bases, and 12 bases lay between the germline ends. CDR1 SGHTA and CDR2 FQGNSA come from the germline V gene. The CDR3 region is CASSEMVSYEQYF. In nucleotides, the CDR3 is TGTGCCAGCAGCGAGATGGTCAGTTACGAGCAGTACTTC.

This clonotype has ten or more counts. CDR3 sequence (DNA): TGTGCCAGCAGCCCTCTCCGGGGGCAGGAACAGTACTTC. Translation gives CASSPLRGQEQYF. V and J are TRBV7-2 and TRBJ2-7; D may match TRBD1 or TRBD2 (6 bases each). From germline, CDR1 is SGHTA and CDR2 FQGNSA. This CDR3 has 13 amino acids. The ends were cut back, 5 bases at V and 10 bases at J, with 18 bases in the middle. Together with reference TRBV7-2 and TRBJ2-7, the CDR3 gives the full variable domain: GAGVSQSPSNKVTEKGKDVELRCDPISGHTALYWYRQSLGQGLEFLIYFQGNSAPDKSGLPSDRFSAERTGGSVSTLTIQRTQQEDSAVYLCASSPLRGQEQYFGPGTRLTVT.

This clonotype was seen only a few times. This chain uses TRBV6-6 with TRBJ2-5; perhaps TRBD2 as D (6 bases). Germline V lookup: CDR1 MNHNY, CDR2 SVGAGI (reference sequence). Trimming removed 6 bases from V and 3 bases from J, with 11 bases in between. There are 13 residues in the CDR3. CDR3 DNA sequence: TGTGCCAGCAGGACCGGGACTGAAGAGACCCAGTACTTC. Amino acids: CASRTGTEETQYF.

The V call is TRBV15, the J call TRBJ1-6; 7 bases fit TRBD1. This CDR3 is built from 14 residues. In germline, CDR1 is LNHNV, CDR2 YYDKDF (reference sequence). The V and J ends lost 5 bases and 7 bases, in that order; junction bases with no gene match: 5. CDR3 in DNA: TGTGCCACCAGCGGAACAGGGGCAAATTCACCCCTCCACTTT. The encoded protein is CATSGTGANSPLHF.

This chain uses TRBV4-3 with TRBJ2-3; 7 bases agree with TRBD2. The germline gives CDR1 LGHNA, CDR2 YSLEER. This CDR3 has 16 amino acids. V lost 3 bases and J lost 0; bases outside the gene matches: 6. For the CDR3, the DNA is TGCGCCAGCAGCCAGAGGGACTACTCTAGCACAGATACGCAGTATTTT. It translates to CASSQRDYSSTDTQYF.

This clonotype has a handful of counts. This chain connects TRBV25-1 to TRBJ1-3; 8 bases agree with TRBD1. The V gene end was trimmed by 2 bases and the J gene end by 6 bases; junction bases not matched to a gene: 12. Germline V CDR1 and CDR2: MGHDK, SYGVNS. CDR3 length: 17 residues. The CDR3 reads CASSEMGTGYGTNTIYF. The CDR3 nucleotides read TGTGCCAGCAGTGAAATGGGGACAGGCTATGGAACAAACACCATATATTTT.

This clonotype was detected ten times or more. The chain couples TRBV6-2 or TRBV6-3 to TRBJ1-5, with 9 bases that match TRBD1. Trimming at V came to 4 bases and at J to 0 bases, leaving 10 bases not matched to a gene. CDR3 size: 18 residues. The germline V gene has CDR1 MNHEY and CDR2 SVGEGT. The CDR3 DNA is TGTGCCAGCAGTTTACCGGGACAGGGATTTTATAGCAATCAGCCCCAGCATTTT. This gives the protein CASSLPGQGFYSNQPQHF.

This clonotype was picked up many times. This chain connects TRBV27 to TRBJ1-6; D might be TRBD1 (5 bases). V lost 4 bases and J lost 0, with 10 bases in between. The length of the CDR3 is 16 residues. Germline CDR1 reads MNHEY; CDR2 reads SMNVEV (reference sequence). Here the CDR3 reads CASSSSGSSYNSPLHF. The CDR3 DNA follows: TGTGCCAGCAGTTCTTCAGGGAGCTCCTATAATTCACCCCTCCACTTT.

The chain joins TRBV6-1 to TRBJ2-1; D ambiguous. Trimming removed 5 bases from V and 7 bases from J, with 15 bases in between. Germline-derived CDR1 and CDR2 are MNHNS and SASEGT. The CDR3 is 14 residues long. The CDR3 spells CASSFDWVRNEQFF. The CDR3 bases are TGTGCCAGCAGTTTCGACTGGGTAAGAAATGAGCAGTTCTTC.

This clonotype was recorded at least ten times. V is TRBV29-1 and J is TRBJ2-5; 8 positions match TRBD1. Losses at the gene ends were 6 bases for V and 2 bases for J; bases not matched to a gene: 5. Germline V gene lookup returns CDR1 SQVTM and CDR2 ANQGSEA. The CDR3 is 13 residues long. The CDR3 bases are TGCAGCGTAGGCAGGGGGCCTCAAGAGACCCAGTACTTC. Amino acids: CSVGRGPQETQYF.

Comments on this clonotype: A single base separates this from a much larger clone, so it may be a read error. The chain recombines TRBV27 with TRBJ1-2; TRBD1 aligns across 8 bases. V lost 7 bases and J lost 4; bases outside the gene matches: 8. The CDR3 consists of 14 residues. CDR1 is MNHEY and CDR2 is SMNVEV in the germline V gene (reference sequence). The CDR3 DNA follows: TGTGCCAGCAAAGTGACAGGGGTCCTCTATGGCTACACCTTC. It codes for CASKVTGVLYGYTF.

This clonotype was counted a few times. The chain employs TRBV7-6 and TRBJ1-1; TRBD1 agrees at 8 bases. The CDR3 runs 16 residues. Germline loops: CDR1 SGHVS, CDR2 FNYEAQ. V lost 5 bases to trimming and J lost 1 base; unmatched junction nucleotides: 9. CDR3 nucleotide sequence: TGTGCCAGCAGCCGTCCCGGGACAGGCTCGAACACTGAAGCTTTCTTT. It translates to CASSRPGTGSNTEAFF. The entire variable domain, with the rest obtained from reference TRBV7-6 and TRBJ1-1, is as follows: GAGVSQSPRYKVTKRGQDVALRCDPISGHVSLYWYRQALGQGPEFLTYFNYEAQQDKSGLPNDRFSAERPEGSISTLTIQRTEQRDSAMYRCASSRPGTGSNTEAFFGQGTRLTVV.

As for this clonotype: Possible read error: a much larger clone is one base away. This chain links TRBV28 with TRBJ1-1; D unresolved. V dropped 10 bases and J dropped 4 bases, with 10 bases sitting between them. Germline V CDR1 and CDR2: MDHEN, SYDVKM. The CDR3 loop spans 11 amino acids. The CDR3 loop is CATQESTEAFF. The CDR3 DNA is TGTGCCACTCAGGAAAGCACTGAAGCTTTCTTT.